The 5 T cell receptor beta chains below were found in one sample sequenced in a study of blood T cell repertoires in COVID-19. Generated by immunoSEQ multiplex PCR, the TCRdb table keeps only in-frame clones and is missing some. This table has around 420,000 clones, roughly 87% appearing once. Sequences were obtained from PBMCs or T cells enriched from blood (not recorded which). All receptors derive from a woman aged 40 to 50 with acute COVID-19.

This chain connects TRBV19 to TRBJ2-1; 7 bases map to TRBD1. From germline, CDR1 is LNHDA and CDR2 SQIVND (reference sequence). This CDR3 has 14 residues. V dropped 5 bases and J dropped 4; count of bases not matched to a gene: 5. CDR3 DNA: TGTGCCAGTAGTGACCGGGACAGATACAATGAGCAGTTCTTC. Encoded protein: CASSDRDRYNEQFF.

The rearrangement links TRBV30 to TRBJ1-1; 8 bases align to TRBD1. V shed 2 bases, J shed 10 bases, and the junction held 12 bases outside the gene matches. The CDR3 is 14 amino acids. Germline-derived CDR1 and CDR2 are GTSNPN and SVGIG (reference sequence). CDR3 loop: CAWSPSNRGKGAFF. CDR3 in DNA: TGTGCCTGGAGTCCGTCGAACAGGGGGAAAGGAGCTTTCTTT. Full variable domain (rest looked up from reference TRBV30 and TRBJ1-1): SQTIHQWPATLVQPVGSPLSLECTVEGTSNPNLYWYRQAAGRGLQLLFYSVGIGQISSEVPQNLSASRPQDRQFILSSKKLLLSDSGFYLCAWSPSNRGKGAFFGQGTRLTVV.

This clone showed up just once. The chain has TRBV10-2 and TRBJ1-1; D is possibly TRBD1 (5 bases). V dropped 1 base and J dropped 4 bases, with 7 bases sitting between them. This CDR3 is 13 amino acids long. The germline V gene encodes CDR1 WSHSY and CDR2 SAAADI. CDR3 amino acids: CASSEFGGTEAFF. CDR3 DNA: TGCGCCAGCAGTGAGTTCGGGGGCACTGAAGCTTTCTTT.

This rearrangement joins TRBV20-1 to TRBJ1-1, with no clear D. The length of the CDR3 is 10 residues. Trimming shortened V by 3 bases and J by 6 bases, and 5 bases separated the two germline ends. The germline CDR1 and CDR2 sequences are DFQATT and SNEGSKA (reference sequence). CDR3 bases: TGCAGTGCTAGGCGGTCTGAAGCTTTCTTT. This encodes CSARRSEAFF.

The rearrangement joins TRBV27 to TRBJ1-6; 8 nucleotides match TRBD1. The germline V gene has CDR1 MNHEY and CDR2 SMNVEV (reference sequence). There are 17 residues in the CDR3. Unmatched junction bases numbered 19, after V lost 9 bases and J lost 9 bases. Here the CDR3 reads CARRAPPGQARSSPLHF. The CDR3, as DNA: TGTGCCAGGCGAGCCCCGCCGGGACAGGCGAGGAGTTCACCCCTCCACTTT.